The 11 T cell receptor beta chains presented below share a single source sample, sequenced in a study of OX40 agonist ivuxolimab in advanced cancers. The repertoire was sequenced with immunoSEQ multiplex PCR; TCRdb's copy has only in-frame clones and lacks some. The sample shows around 86,000 clones, approximately 94% of them seen only once. The starting material was CD4+ or CD8+ T cells sorted from blood, obtained in a trial of the OX40 agonist ivuxolimab. Receptor source: an adult with an advanced solid tumor such as melanoma, head and neck, liver or kidney cancer.

This rearrangement joins TRBV7-3 to TRBJ2-7, with D possibly matching TRBD1 (5 bases). V lost 2 bases and J lost 6, with 11 bases in between. The germline gives CDR1 SGHTA, CDR2 FQGTGA. The CDR3 extends over 13 amino acids. DNA of the CDR3: TGTGCCAGCAGCTTAGTAACAGGAAGCGAGCAGTACTTC. Translation: CASSLVTGSEQYF.

This CDR3 is CASSQAGRAGARGYGYTF. The DNA of the CDR3 is TGTGCCAGCAGCCAAGCAGGCAGGGCCGGGGCGCGAGGGTATGGCTACACCTTC. The genes are TRBV14 and TRBJ1-2, with a possible D match to TRBD1 (5 bases). Trimming left V 1 base short and J 5 bases short, with 23 bases between. CDR3 length: 18 residues. Germline V gene lookup returns CDR1 SGHDN and CDR2 FVKESK.

The chain uses TRBV19 and TRBJ2-5; D gene unclear. This CDR3 contains 15 residues. The germline CDR1 and CDR2 sequences are LNHDA and SQIVND (reference sequence). V was cut by 1 base and J by 2 bases, with 11 bases left in between. In DNA, the CDR3 is TGTGCCAGTAGTATAGTTCGGAGCGCACAAGAGACCCAGTACTTC. Its protein product is CASSIVRSAQETQYF.

This chain connects TRBV6-5 to TRBJ2-5, with TRBD1 matching 9 bases. Germline trimming cut 6 bases from V and 5 bases from J; bases unmatched to any gene: 10. The CDR3 sequence is 15 residues long. Germline CDR1 is MNHEY and CDR2 is SVGAGI. This CDR3 is CASSSGTGTLETQYF. The CDR3, as DNA: TGTGCCAGCAGCTCCGGGACAGGGACCCTGGAGACCCAGTACTTC.

The rearrangement links TRBV15 to TRBJ2-7; D gene unclear. The germline V and J ends were trimmed by 3 bases and 0 bases, with 6 bases remaining between them. The CDR3 contains 13 residues. Germline CDR1 is LNHNV and CDR2 is YYDKDF (reference sequence). CDR3 protein: CATSRSSSYEQYF. The CDR3 DNA sequence: TGTGCCACCAGCAGGTCAAGCTCCTACGAGCAGTACTTC. Variable domain in full (rest from reference TRBV15 and TRBJ2-7): DAMVIQNPRYQVTQFGKPVTLSCSQTLNHNVMYWYQQKSSQAPKLLFHYYDKDFNNEADTPDNFQSRRPNTSFCFLDIRSPGLGDTAMYLCATSRSSSYEQYFGPGTRLTVT.

This CDR3 is CASSVRGEDTQYF. The CDR3 DNA reads as TGTGCCAGCAGCGTCCGGGGGGAAGATACGCAGTATTTT. The gene calls are TRBV9 and TRBJ2-3; 7 bases agree with TRBD2. The V segment lost 2 bases and the J segment 5 bases; nucleotides outside the gene matches: 2. This CDR3 contains 13 residues. In germline, CDR1 is SGDLS, CDR2 YYNGEE.

This clone occurred once. The gene calls are TRBV5-4 and TRBJ1-1, with D possibly being TRBD1 (5 bases). CDR3 length: 15 amino acids. The V gene lost 0 bases and the J gene lost 0 bases, with 9 bases spanning the gap. In germline, CDR1 is SGHNT, CDR2 YYREEE (reference sequence). For the CDR3, the DNA is TGTGCCAGCAGCTTGGTGGGGGGGATGAACACTGAAGCTTTCTTT. This codes for CASSLVGGMNTEAFF.

This clone turned up a few times. The rearrangement uses TRBV29-1 and TRBJ1-2; unclear D gene. V lost 0 bases to trimming and J lost 2 bases, with 4 bases between them. The germline gives CDR1 SQVTM, CDR2 ANQGSEA. The CDR3 sequence is 12 residues long. The CDR3 sequence is CSVEDSNYGYTF. The CDR3 DNA is TGCAGCGTTGAAGACAGCAACTATGGCTACACCTTC.

The genes are TRBV7-9 and TRBJ1-2; TRBD1 might be the D (5 bases). The germline CDR1 and CDR2 sequences are SEHNR and FQNEAQ (reference sequence). V lost 0 bases, J lost 5 bases, and 10 bases lay in between. The CDR3 has 14 amino acids. CDR3 region: CASSLAGSGYGYTF. The CDR3 DNA sequence: TGTGCCAGCAGCTTAGCTGGGTCAGGGTATGGCTACACCTTC.

The chain employs TRBV11-3 and TRBJ2-1; 7 bases match TRBD1. V was clipped by 1 base and J by 4 bases; unmatched bases: 4. CDR3 length equals 15 residues. Germline lookup yields CDR1 SGHNT and CDR2 YENEEA. The CDR3 spells CASSLGDRGYNEQFF. The CDR3 nucleotides are TGTGCCAGCAGCTTAGGGGACAGAGGGTACAATGAGCAGTTCTTC.

This clone was recorded once. The rearrangement joins TRBV7-2 to TRBJ2-3; D is possibly TRBD1 or TRBD2 (5 bases each). CDR3 length: 15 amino acids. The germline CDR1 and CDR2 sequences are SGHTA and FQGNSA. V lost 1 base, J lost 6 bases, and 14 bases lay in between. The CDR3 here is CASSLGASWGDTQYF. CDR3 nucleotide sequence: TGTGCCAGCAGCTTAGGGGCTAGCTGGGGGGATACGCAGTATTTT.